The rows below give T cell receptor beta chains drawn from one sample of a study of post-analysis software for immune sequencing data. One entry per CDR3 protein, called by TCRdb with MiXCR from the PCR reads. The sample consists of about 770,000 distinct CDR3 sequences, about 43% of them appearing once. Material for sequencing was blood. These receptors were obtained from a girl between 5 and 17 years old with multiple sclerosis. CDR3s include the opening cysteine and the closing phenylalanine or tryptophan. D genes are given only for firm matches. Some rows mark clone size as missing; the rest say once, few, many or name a class of expanded clone.

size: -
D: -
J: TRBJ2-7
V: TRBV10-3
CDR3: CAITPTPDRTYEQYF
DNA: TGTGCCATCACCCCAACACCGGACAGAACCTACGAGCAGTACTTC

size: -
D: TRBD1
J: TRBJ1-4
V: TRBV4-3
CDR3: CASSPRISGGTNEKLFF
DNA: TGCGCCAGCAGCCCACGAATCTCAGGGGGGACTAATGAAAAACTGTTTTTT

size: few
D: -
J: TRBJ1-2
V: TRBV29-1
CDR3: CSVARDGFWGGYTF
DNA: TGCAGCGTCGCACGGGACGGGTTTTGGGGTGGCTACACCTTC

size: -
D: TRBD2
J: TRBJ2-1
V: TRBV12-3/TRBV12-4
CDR3: CASGGEVGNEQFF
DNA: TGTGCCAGCGGGGGGGAGGTGGGCAATGAGCAGTTCTTC

size: few
D: TRBD2
J: TRBJ2-4
V: TRBV6-5
CDR3: CASSYGGLAGVQYF
DNA: TGTGCCAGCAGTTACGGGGGACTAGCCGGGGTGCAGTACTTC

size: few
D: -
J: TRBJ2-1
V: TRBV20-1
CDR3: CSASGSSNGEQFF
DNA: TGCAGTGCTAGCGGATCTTCGAATGGTGAGCAGTTCTTC

size: -
D: TRBD1
J: TRBJ2-3
V: TRBV7-9
CDR3: CASSYGQGAIDTQYF
DNA: TGTGCCAGCAGCTACGGACAGGGGGCGATCGATACGCAGTATTTT

size: -
D: -
J: TRBJ2-5
V: TRBV15
CDR3: CATSSGRSAQETQYF
DNA: TGTGCCACCAGCTCGGGACGCTCGGCACAAGAGACCCAGTACTTC

size: -
D: -
J: TRBJ1-2
V: TRBV12-3/TRBV12-4
CDR3: CASSSRFLQSSYGYTF
DNA: TGTGCCAGCAGCTCTAGGTTCCTGCAATCCTCCTATGGCTACACCTTC

size: -
D: TRBD2
J: TRBJ2-5
V: TRBV6-5
CDR3: CASRAGGAQETQYF
DNA: TGTGCCAGCAGGGCGGGGGGGGCCCAAGAGACCCAGTACTTC

size: -
D: -
J: TRBJ2-7
V: TRBV7-3
CDR3: CASSHIGGSSYEQYF
DNA: TGTGCCAGCAGCCACATAGGGGGTTCGTCCTACGAGCAGTACTTC

size: few
D: -
J: TRBJ1-6
V: TRBV20-1
CDR3: CSAETYRYNSPLHF
DNA: TGCAGTGCGGAGACGTACCGCTACAATTCACCCCTCCACTTT

size: -
D: TRBD1
J: TRBJ2-1
V: TRBV24-1
CDR3: CATMGQDYNEQFF
DNA: TGTGCCACCATGGGACAGGATTACAATGAGCAGTTCTTC

size: -
D: TRBD1
J: TRBJ1-5
V: TRBV12-3/TRBV12-4
CDR3: CASTLSRDRESNQPQHF
DNA: TGTGCCAGCACCCTCTCCCGGGACAGGGAAAGCAATCAGCCCCAGCATTTT

size: -
D: TRBD2
J: TRBJ2-7
V: TRBV5-1
CDR3: CASSPGTTEQYF
DNA: TGCGCCAGCAGCCCCGGGACTACCGAGCAGTACTTC

size: -
D: -
J: TRBJ2-3
V: TRBV12-3/TRBV12-4
CDR3: CASSTTSRGADTQYF
DNA: TGTGCCAGCAGCACGACTAGCCGGGGGGCCGATACGCAGTATTTT

size: -
D: TRBD2
J: TRBJ2-3
V: TRBV20-1
CDR3: CSATTVTSGNTDTQYF
DNA: TGCAGTGCCACCACCGTGACTAGCGGGAACACAGATACGCAGTATTTT

size: -
D: -
J: TRBJ2-2
V: TRBV5-1
CDR3: CASSFALSPGELFF
DNA: TGCGCCAGCAGCTTTGCCCTTTCTCCCGGGGAGCTGTTTTTT

size: -
D: -
J: TRBJ1-2
V: TRBV7-2
CDR3: CASSPHGPALGYTF
DNA: TGTGCCAGCAGCCCACACGGGCCCGCTCTGGGCTACACCTTC

size: few
D: -
J: TRBJ1-4
V: TRBV6-5
CDR3: CASSYQIPTNEKLFF
DNA: TGTGCCAGCAGTTACCAGATACCAACTAATGAAAAACTGTTTTTT

size: few
D: -
J: TRBJ1-5
V: TRBV15
CDR3: CATSDGNQPQHF
DNA: TGTGCCACCAGCGATGGGAATCAGCCCCAGCATTTT

size: few
D: -
J: TRBJ2-7
V: TRBV12-3/TRBV12-4
CDR3: CASSLLGATYEQYF
DNA: TGTGCCAGCAGCCTTTTGGGAGCGACCTACGAGCAGTACTTC

size: few
D: TRBD2
J: TRBJ2-1
V: TRBV27
CDR3: CASSLSGTSGTYEQFF
DNA: TGTGCCAGCAGTTTATCAGGTACTAGCGGGACATATGAGCAGTTCTTC

size: few
D: -
J: TRBJ2-3
V: TRBV20-1
CDR3: CSAQPTDYTDTQYF
DNA: TGCAGTGCCCAGCCCACGGACTACACAGATACGCAGTATTTT

size: few
D: TRBD1
J: TRBJ1-2
V: TRBV7-9
CDR3: CASSDDRALRYGYTF
DNA: TGTGCCAGCAGCGACGACAGGGCCCTACGCTATGGCTACACCTTC

size: -
D: -
J: TRBJ2-7
V: TRBV4-1
CDR3: CASSQARDINYEQYF
DNA: TGCGCCAGCAGCCAAGCGAGGGACATTAACTACGAGCAGTACTTC

size: few
D: -
J: TRBJ2-1
V: TRBV12-3/TRBV12-4
CDR3: CASSLGAASYNEQFF
DNA: TGTGCCAGCAGTTTAGGGGCGGCCTCCTACAATGAGCAGTTCTTC

size: -
D: -
J: TRBJ2-1
V: TRBV4-1
CDR3: CASSQEGGLLNEQFF
DNA: TGCGCCAGCAGCCAAGAGGGGGGACTTCTGAATGAGCAGTTCTTC

size: -
D: -
J: TRBJ2-7
V: TRBV6-1
CDR3: CASSERTALYEQYF
DNA: TGTGCCAGCAGTGAAAGGACAGCTCTCTACGAGCAGTACTTC

size: -
D: -
J: TRBJ1-4
V: TRBV28
CDR3: CASSLSPEGGLFF
DNA: TGTGCCAGCAGTTTATCCCCTGAAGGCGGGCTGTTTTTT

size: -
D: TRBD1
J: TRBJ2-7
V: TRBV7-2
CDR3: CASSRSGGYEQYF
DNA: TGTGCCAGCAGCCGCTCAGGGGGCTACGAGCAGTACTTC

size: -
D: -
J: TRBJ1-1
V: TRBV14
CDR3: CASSQGGARTEAFF
DNA: TGTGCCAGCAGCCAAGGGGGCGCGAGGACTGAAGCTTTCTTT

size: many
D: -
J: TRBJ1-6
V: TRBV20-1
CDR3: CSAPKQGSNSPLHF
DNA: TGCAGTGCACCAAAACAGGGATCGAACTCACCCCTCCACTTT

size: few
D: -
J: TRBJ2-1
V: TRBV29-1
CDR3: CSVGKGSNEQFF
DNA: TGCAGCGTGGGGAAGGGGTCCAATGAGCAGTTCTTC

size: -
D: -
J: TRBJ2-1
V: TRBV4-1
CDR3: CASSQEAIAWETQFF
DNA: TGCGCCAGCAGCCAAGAGGCGATAGCATGGGAGACCCAGTTCTTC

size: -
D: TRBD2
J: TRBJ2-1
V: TRBV7-7
CDR3: CASSLTAGVGEQFF
DNA: TGTGCTAGCAGCTTAACAGCGGGAGTAGGTGAGCAGTTCTTC

size: -
D: -
J: TRBJ1-2
V: TRBV6-1
CDR3: CASSSAWGGYTF
DNA: TGTGCCAGCAGTTCGGCCTGGGGTGGCTACACCTTC

size: -
D: -
J: TRBJ2-1
V: TRBV29-1
CDR3: CSVQSGGETQFF
DNA: TGCAGCGTCCAGAGTGGGGGAGAGACCCAGTTCTTC

size: few
D: -
J: TRBJ2-7
V: TRBV20-1
CDR3: CSAQSGYEQYF
DNA: TGCAGTGCTCAATCGGGTTACGAGCAGTACTTC

size: -
D: TRBD1
J: TRBJ2-5
V: TRBV7-6
CDR3: CASSPDVAGGGGEQYF
DNA: TGTGCCAGCAGCCCAGATGTTGCAGGGGGTGGTGGGGAGCAGTACTTC

size: -
D: -
J: TRBJ2-3
V: TRBV6-6
CDR3: CTSSYGADTQYF
DNA: TGTACCAGCAGTTACGGGGCAGATACGCAGTATTTT

size: -
D: -
J: TRBJ1-2
V: TRBV11-2
CDR3: CASRVTGGDYGYTF
DNA: TGTGCCAGCAGAGTGACAGGCGGGGACTATGGCTACACCTTC

size: few
D: TRBD1
J: TRBJ2-5
V: TRBV7-2
CDR3: CASSPDRGYQETQYF
DNA: TGTGCCAGCAGCCCGGACAGGGGTTACCAAGAGACCCAGTACTTC

size: -
D: -
J: TRBJ2-5
V: TRBV9
CDR3: CASSDSRTQYF
DNA: TGTGCCAGCAGCGACTCCAGGACCCAGTACTTC

size: -
D: TRBD1
J: TRBJ2-3
V: TRBV9
CDR3: CASSRGDREDTQYF
DNA: TGTGCCAGCAGCAGGGGGGACAGGGAGGATACGCAGTATTTT

size: few
D: -
J: TRBJ2-7
V: TRBV10-3
CDR3: CAISPGTGTYEQYF
DNA: TGTGCCATCAGTCCTGGGACGGGGACCTACGAGCAGTACTTC

size: -
D: -
J: TRBJ2-1
V: TRBV29-1
CDR3: CSVPGDNEQFF
DNA: TGCAGCGTTCCCGGGGACAATGAGCAGTTCTTC

size: -
D: TRBD2
J: TRBJ2-1
V: TRBV20-1
CDR3: CSARYGTSGRSSSYNEQFF
DNA: TGCAGTGCTAGATACGGGACTAGCGGGAGATCAAGCTCCTACAATGAGCAGTTCTTC

size: -
D: -
J: TRBJ2-5
V: TRBV28
CDR3: CASSSSMEIQETQYF
DNA: TGTGCCAGCAGTTCATCCATGGAGATCCAAGAGACCCAGTACTTC

size: -
D: TRBD1
J: TRBJ2-7
V: TRBV20-1
CDR3: CSAILTGGSAYEQYF
DNA: TGCAGTGCTATTCTAACAGGGGGCTCAGCCTACGAGCAGTACTTC

size: -
D: TRBD2
J: TRBJ2-5
V: TRBV20-1
CDR3: CSAGPGLAFKTQYF
DNA: TGCAGTGCTGGTCCGGGACTAGCGTTCAAGACCCAGTACTTC

size: -
D: TRBD2
J: TRBJ2-1
V: TRBV28
CDR3: CASSSGLAAGNEQFF
DNA: TGTGCCAGCAGTTCCGGACTAGCGGCTGGCAATGAGCAGTTCTTC

size: -
D: -
J: TRBJ2-3
V: TRBV20-1
CDR3: CSASSLGLSTDTQYF
DNA: TGCAGTGCAAGTTCGTTGGGCCTGAGCACAGATACGCAGTATTTT

size: few
D: -
J: TRBJ2-1
V: TRBV12-3/TRBV12-4
CDR3: CASSARRGYNEQFF
DNA: TGTGCCAGCTCTGCCCGAAGGGGATACAATGAGCAGTTCTTC

size: -
D: -
J: TRBJ1-1
V: TRBV4-3
CDR3: CASSQESDAMNTEAFF
DNA: TGCGCCAGCAGCCAAGAGAGTGACGCCATGAACACTGAAGCTTTCTTT

size: few
D: -
J: TRBJ2-7
V: TRBV7-8
CDR3: CASSLRGKAYEQYF
DNA: TGTGCCAGCAGCTTACGAGGGAAGGCCTACGAGCAGTACTTC

size: -
D: -
J: TRBJ2-6
V: TRBV5-1
CDR3: CASSKWTSQALSGANVLTF
DNA: TGCGCCAGCAGCAAATGGACATCCCAGGCCCTCTCCGGGGCCAACGTCCTGACTTTC

size: few
D: TRBD2
J: TRBJ2-7
V: TRBV3-1
CDR3: CASSATSGRDEQYF
DNA: TGTGCCAGCAGCGCGACTAGCGGGAGGGACGAGCAGTACTTC

size: -
D: -
J: TRBJ2-5
V: TRBV7-9
CDR3: CASSSSGRSLETQYF
DNA: TGTGCCAGCAGTTCGTCCGGACGCTCACTGGAGACCCAGTACTTC

size: once
D: -
J: TRBJ2-7
V: TRBV27
CDR3: CASRIIVGGSYEQYF
DNA: TGTGCCAGCCGCATTATAGTGGGAGGTTCTTACGAGCAGTACTTC